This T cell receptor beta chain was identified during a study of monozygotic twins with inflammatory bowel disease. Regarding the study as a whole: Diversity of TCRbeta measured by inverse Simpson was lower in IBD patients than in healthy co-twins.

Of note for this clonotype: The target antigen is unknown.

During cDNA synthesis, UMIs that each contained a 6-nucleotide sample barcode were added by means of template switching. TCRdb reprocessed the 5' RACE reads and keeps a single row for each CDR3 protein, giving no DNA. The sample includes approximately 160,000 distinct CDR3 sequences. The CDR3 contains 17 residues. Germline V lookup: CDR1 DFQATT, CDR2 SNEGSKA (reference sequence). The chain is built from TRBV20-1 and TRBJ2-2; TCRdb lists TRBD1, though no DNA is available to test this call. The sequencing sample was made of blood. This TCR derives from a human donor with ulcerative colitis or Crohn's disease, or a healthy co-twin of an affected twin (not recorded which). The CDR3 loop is CSARDITGDLNTGELFF.